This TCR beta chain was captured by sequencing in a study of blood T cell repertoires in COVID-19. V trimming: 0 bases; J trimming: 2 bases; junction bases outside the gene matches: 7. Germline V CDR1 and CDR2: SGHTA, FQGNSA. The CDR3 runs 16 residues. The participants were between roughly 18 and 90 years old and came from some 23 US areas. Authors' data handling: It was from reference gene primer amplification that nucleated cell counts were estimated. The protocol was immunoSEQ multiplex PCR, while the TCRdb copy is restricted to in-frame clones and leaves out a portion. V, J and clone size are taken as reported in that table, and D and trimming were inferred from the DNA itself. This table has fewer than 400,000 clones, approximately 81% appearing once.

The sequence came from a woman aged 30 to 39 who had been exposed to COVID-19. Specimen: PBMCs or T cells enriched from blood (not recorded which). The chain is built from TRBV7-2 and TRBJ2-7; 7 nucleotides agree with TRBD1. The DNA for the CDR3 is TGTGCCAGCAGCTTAGCGGTGACAGGGTCACCCTACGAGCAGTACTTC. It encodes CASSLAVTGSPYEQYF.